Shown below are 7 T cell receptor beta chains from a single sample sequenced in a study of blood T cell repertoires in COVID-19. Sequenced by immunoSEQ multiplex PCR; TCRdb stores in-frame clones only, minus some. This table has 70,000 or so clones, 85% to 90% appearing once. Sequencing was carried out using peripheral blood. The receptors derive from a woman older than 75 with active COVID-19.

The rearrangement joins TRBV19 to TRBJ1-2, with 8 bases that match TRBD1. V shed 11 bases, J shed 8 bases, and the junction held 7 bases outside the gene matches. The CDR3 extends over 11 amino acids. Per the germline V gene, CDR1 is LNHDA and CDR2 is SQIVND (reference sequence). DNA for the CDR3: TGTGCCGGAAAACAGGGGGGAGGCTACACCTTC. Translating gives CAGKQGGGYTF.

This rearrangement joins TRBV5-6 to TRBJ1-2; a weak D match, TRBD1 (6 bases). The V gene lost 2 bases and the J gene lost 4 bases, with 9 bases spanning the gap. CDR1 and CDR2 (germline): SGHDT, YYEEEE. This CDR3 contains 13 residues. CDR3 amino acids: CASSFGTSYGYTF. The CDR3 nucleotides read TGTGCCAGCAGCTTTGGGACAAGCTATGGCTACACCTTC. Variable domain in full (rest from reference TRBV5-6 and TRBJ1-2): DAGVTQSPTHLIKTRGQQVTLRCSPKSGHDTVSWYQQALGQGPQFIFQYYEEEERQRGNFPDRFSGHQFPNYSSELNVNALLLGDSALYLCASSFGTSYGYTFGSGTRLTVV.

The chain recombines TRBV11-3 with TRBJ2-2; the D gene is possibly TRBD2 (6 bases). The ends were cut back, 1 base at V and 3 bases at J, with 6 bases in the middle. Per the germline V gene, CDR1 is SGHNT and CDR2 is YENEEA. This CDR3 has 14 residues. The CDR3 DNA reads TGTGCCAGCAGCTTAGGGGAGGACACCGGGGAGCTGTTTTTT. It translates to CASSLGEDTGELFF.

The chain is built from TRBV4-3 and TRBJ1-6; D is ambiguous. This CDR3 comprises 14 residues. Germline CDR1 reads LGHNA; CDR2 reads YSLEER. Trimming stripped 2 bases from V and 10 bases from J, with 12 bases between. The CDR3 sequence is CASSQRRLSSPLHF. Written as DNA, the CDR3 is TGCGCCAGCAGCCAAAGACGGCTTAGCTCACCCCTCCACTTT.

The V call is TRBV10-3, the J call TRBJ2-1; possible D gene TRBD2, 5 bases. This CDR3 contains 13 residues. In germline, CDR1 is ENHRY, CDR2 SYGVKD. V lost 4 bases and J lost 6, with 10 bases in between. CDR3 coding DNA: TGTGCCATCAGTGCCACTAGTTTCAATGAGCAGTTCTTC. It translates to CAISATSFNEQFF.

Here the CDR3 DNA reads TGTGCCAGCAGCTTAGGGAAAGGAGGGGCAAATGAGCAGTTCTTC. Translation: CASSLGKGGANEQFF. The V gene is TRBV7-3, the J gene TRBJ2-1; possibly TRBD2 for D (6 bases). Germline CDR1 is SGHTA and CDR2 is FQGTGA. V lost 2 bases, J lost 7 bases, and 15 bases lay in between. CDR3 length equals 15 residues.

The chain has TRBV27 and TRBJ2-5; a possible D gene is TRBD1 (5 bases). The CDR3 totals 13 residues. CDR1 and CDR2 (germline): MNHEY, SMNVEV (reference sequence). V dropped 3 bases and J dropped 1 base, with 6 bases sitting between them. CDR3 sequence (DNA): TGTGCCAGCAGTTTGGACACCCAAGAGACCCAGTACTTC. Translation gives CASSLDTQETQYF.